One and the same sample provided the 7 T cell receptor beta chains below, sequenced in a study of blood T cell repertoires in COVID-19. The repertoire was sequenced with immunoSEQ multiplex PCR; TCRdb's copy has only in-frame clones and lacks some. The data hold nearly 250,000 clones, with roughly 85% observed a single time. The sample consisted of PBMCs or T cells enriched from blood (not recorded which). Receptors were obtained from a woman between 50 and 59 years old with acute COVID-19.

The V and J genes are TRBV7-9 and TRBJ1-4; 10 bases map to TRBD1. The CDR3 has 14 residues. Germline V lookup: CDR1 SEHNR, CDR2 FQNEAQ (reference sequence). V lost 4 bases, J lost 8 bases, and 4 bases stayed unmatched. CDR3 in amino acids: CASSSDRGGEKLFF. As DNA, the CDR3 is TGTGCCAGCAGCTCGGACAGGGGGGGCGAAAAACTGTTTTTT.

This clone appeared a few times. This chain links TRBV5-1 with TRBJ2-7; 8 positions match TRBD1. Unmatched junction bases numbered 9, after V lost 5 bases and J lost 5 bases. Per the germline V gene, CDR1 is SGHRS and CDR2 is YFSETQ. The CDR3 is made up of 14 amino acids. As DNA, the CDR3 is TGCGCCAGCAGAACAGAGGACAGGGCAGACGAGCAGTACTTC. This sequence encodes CASRTEDRADEQYF.

The gene calls are TRBV7-2 and TRBJ1-6; D not resolved. CDR1 is SGHTA, CDR2 FQGNSA, per germline. V was trimmed by 3 bases and J by 8 bases, leaving 8 bases between them. The CDR3 consists of 13 residues. The CDR3 DNA reads TGTGCCAGCAGCTTTTACACCGATTCACCCCTCCACTTT. The encoded protein is CASSFYTDSPLHF. Full variable domain (missing parts from reference TRBV7-2 and TRBJ1-6): GAGVSQSPSNKVTEKGKDVELRCDPISGHTALYWYRQSLGQGLEFLIYFQGNSAPDKSGLPSDRFSAERTGGSVSTLTIQRTQQEDSAVYLCASSFYTDSPLHFGNGTRLTVT.

The chain is built from TRBV7-9 and TRBJ1-2; D is unclear. In germline, CDR1 is SEHNR, CDR2 FQNEAQ (reference sequence). V lost 5 bases, J lost 8 bases, and 15 bases lay in between. The CDR3 has 13 residues. The CDR3 spells CASSPSRTDGYTF. CDR3 coding DNA: TGTGCCAGCAGCCCTTCCAGGACTGACGGCTACACCTTC.

The V and J genes are TRBV6-5 and TRBJ1-1; D remains unclear. The V end was cut by 8 bases, the J end by 0 bases, with 10 bases between. The CDR3 sequence is 13 residues long. Looked up from germline, CDR1 is MNHEY and CDR2 is SVGAGI. For the CDR3, the DNA is TGTGCCAGCGGCCTGAAACTGAACACTGAAGCTTTCTTT. It translates to CASGLKLNTEAFF.

CDR3 residues: CASSRGDYTGELFF. CDR3 nucleotides: TGCGCCAGCAGCCGGGGGGATTACACCGGGGAGCTGTTTTTT. The genes are TRBV4-3 and TRBJ2-2, with D possibly TRBD2 on 6 matching bases. Germline CDR1 LGHNA, CDR2 YSLEER. Trimming took off 4 bases at V and 3 bases at J, with 9 bases between the two ends. CDR3 length equals 14 residues.

The chain is built from TRBV6-5 and TRBJ1-2; tentative D call: TRBD1 (6 bases). Per germline, CDR1 MNHEY and CDR2 SVGAGI. Trimming removed 0 bases from V and 8 bases from J, with 13 bases in between. This CDR3 spans 14 amino acids. CDR3 in amino acids: CASSYSGQGWGYTF. The CDR3 DNA follows: TGTGCCAGCAGTTACTCGGGGCAGGGGTGGGGCTACACCTTC.